The rows below give T cell receptor beta chains drawn from one sample of a study of CD4 and CD8 cells across lung adenocarcinoma regions. Via MiXCR, TCRdb re-called the PCR reads, giving one row per CDR3 protein. The data contain approximately 9,100 distinct CDR3 sequences, approximately 49% of them singletons. The sequencing sample was made of CD4+ T cells from the margin of a lung tumor. All receptors come from a male donor with lung adenocarcinoma. The CD4 and CD8 labels of this study may be unreliable. The CDR3 runs from the conserved cysteine through the conserved F or W. D genes are given only for firm matches. Only part of the rows carry a size: once, few, many, or a class if the clone is expanded.

v_gene	d_gene	j_gene	len	abundance	CDR3nt	CDR3aa
TRBV5-3	TRBD1	TRBJ2-4	16	NA	TGTGCCAGTAGGGTGGTAGGGGGCCGTGAACGTGGCATCCAGTACTTC	CASRVVGGRERGIQYF
TRBV6-5	NA	TRBJ2-5	12	medium-sized	TGTGCCACCCCAGACAACCGGGGGACCCAGTACTTC	CATPDNRGTQYF
TRBV2	TRBD1	TRBJ2-5	15	NA	TGTGCCAGCAGCTCGACAGGGCAGGCTCAAGAGACCCAGTACTTC	CASSSTGQAQETQYF
TRBV27	NA	TRBJ2-5	16	NA	TGTGCCAGCAGTTTACCCCGGGACACCCTCCCGGAGACCCAGTACTTC	CASSLPRDTLPETQYF
TRBV6-5	TRBD2	TRBJ2-7	17	NA	TGTGCCAGCAGTTACTCGCGGCCAGCGGGAGGATCCTACGAGCAGTACTTC	CASSYSRPAGGSYEQYF
TRBV6-1	TRBD2	TRBJ2-1	17	NA	TGTGCCAGCAGTGAAGCGGCAGCGGGGGGCCTCTACAATGAGCAGTTCTTC	CASSEAAAGGLYNEQFF
TRBV6-1	TRBD2	TRBJ2-1	15	NA	TGTGCCAGCAACTCACCAGGGAGGGCCTACAATGAGCAGTTCTTC	CASNSPGRAYNEQFF
TRBV6-1	NA	TRBJ2-5	14	few	TGTGCCAGCAGTGATATCGTTCAGACTGAGACCCAGTACTTC	CASSDIVQTETQYF
TRBV10-3	TRBD1	TRBJ2-3	14	large	TGTGCCATCAGTGTTAACAGGGGGCCAGATACGCAGTATTTT	CAISVNRGPDTQYF
TRBV6-5	TRBD1	TRBJ2-1	15	NA	TGTGCCAGCAGTTACACAACGACAGGGTACAATGAGCAGTTCTTC	CASSYTTTGYNEQFF
TRBV4-3	NA	TRBJ2-3	16	NA	TGCGCCAGCAGCCAAGAGCGAGACTCCCGGCGGGTGGGGCAGTATTTT	CASSQERDSRRVGQYF
TRBV6-4	TRBD2	TRBJ2-3	19	NA	TGTGCCAGCAGTCTCACGGCGGCTAGCGGGGGCTCGGGCAAAGATACGCAGTATTTC	CASSLTAASGGSGKDTQYF
TRBV7-2	TRBD2	TRBJ2-1	15	NA	TGTGCCAGCAGCTCCGGGACTAGCCGGACCAATGAGCAGTTCTTC	CASSSGTSRTNEQFF
TRBV6-5	TRBD2	TRBJ2-5	16	NA	TGTGCCAGCAGTTACTCTAGCGGGACCGCTTGGGAGACCCAGTACTTC	CASSYSSGTAWETQYF
TRBV4-3	TRBD2	TRBJ2-3	16	NA	TGCGCCAGCAGCCAAGTCGGGACTAGCGGCACAGATACGCAGTATTTT	CASSQVGTSGTDTQYF
TRBV10-1	TRBD1	TRBJ2-4	16	NA	TGCGCCAGCAGCCCCGGGACAGCTCTAGCCAAAAACATTCAGTACTTC	CASSPGTALAKNIQYF
TRBV3-1	NA	TRBJ2-4	17	NA	TGTGCCAGCAGCCGCGACGCGGGGCTGGGAGCCAAAAACATTCAGTACTTC	CASSRDAGLGAKNIQYF
TRBV11-2	NA	TRBJ1-2	16	NA	TGTGCCAGCAGCTTAGAGCCTTACAGCCTTTCCTTTGGCTACACCTTC	CASSLEPYSLSFGYTF
TRBV6-1	NA	TRBJ1-6	17	many	TGTGCCAGCAGTGGAGTAATCTATAGCTCCTATAATTCACCCCTCCACTTT	CASSGVIYSSYNSPLHF
TRBV30	NA	TRBJ2-5	12	NA	TGTGCCTGGAGTCCTGCGGGGGAGACCCAGTACTTC	CAWSPAGETQYF
TRBV10-1	TRBD2	TRBJ2-3	16	NA	TGCGCCAGCAGTGAGTCGATGAGCGGGGGGACAGATACGCAGTATTTT	CASSESMSGGTDTQYF
TRBV20-1	NA	TRBJ2-7	14	NA	TGCAGTGCTAGAGAGGAGAGGGAACCCTACGAGCAGTACTTC	CSAREEREPYEQYF
TRBV6-1	TRBD1	TRBJ1-1	15	NA	TGTGCCAGCAGTCCTCGGACAGGGTTAAACACTGAAGCTTTCTTT	CASSPRTGLNTEAFF
TRBV10-1	NA	TRBJ2-4	15	NA	TGCGCCAGCAGTGCGGGGCGACGAGCCAAAGACATGCAGTATTTC	CASSAGRRAKDMQYF
TRBV6-5	NA	TRBJ2-2	15	NA	TGTGCCAGCAGTTCAGCAGGGCCTAACACCGGGGAGCTGTTTTTT	CASSSAGPNTGELFF
TRBV6-1	NA	TRBJ2-5	15	NA	TGTGCCAGCAGTGAAGCTGACAGATACCAAGAGACCCAGTACTTC	CASSEADRYQETQYF
TRBV6-1	TRBD2	TRBJ2-1	15	NA	TGTGCCAGCAGTCCCGGGACTAGCGGGAAAAATGAGCAGTTCTTC	CASSPGTSGKNEQFF
TRBV27	TRBD1	TRBJ2-5	15	few	TGTGCCAGCAGTTTGGGACAGGGCTCACAAGAGACCCAGTACTTC	CASSLGQGSQETQYF
TRBV6-5	NA	TRBJ2-2	16	few	TGTGCCAGCAGTTACGTTGGGACTCAAGGGTCCGGGGAGCTGTTTTTT	CASSYVGTQGSGELFF
TRBV6-4	NA	TRBJ2-3	14	many	TGTGCCAGCAGTAATAGCACCGACACAGATACGCAGTATTTT	CASSNSTDTDTQYF
TRBV7-2	TRBD2	TRBJ2-5	17	NA	TGTGCCAGCAGCTTTGCCGGGACTAGCGGGATCGTTAATGAGCAGTACTTC	CASSFAGTSGIVNEQYF
TRBV10-2	NA	TRBJ2-4	16	NA	TGCGCGAGCAGTGACTCGGGGCTGCGGGCCAAAGACATTCAGTACTTC	CASSDSGLRAKDIQYF
TRBV9	NA	TRBJ2-5	14	few	TGTGCCAGCAGCGTCGAAGGGGACCAAGAGACCCAGTACTTC	CASSVEGDQETQYF
TRBV6-5	NA	TRBJ2-7	14	NA	TGTGCCAGCAGTTCCCGGGACAAAGTCTACGAGCAGTACTTC	CASSSRDKVYEQYF
TRBV6-1	NA	TRBJ2-5	15	NA	TGTGCCAGCAAAAGCTCGCTGTTAGCGGAGGGGGCCCAGTACTTC	CASKSSLLAEGAQYF
TRBV6-1	NA	TRBJ2-2	14	medium-sized	TGTGCCAGCAGTGATAGAGCGGACACCGGGGAGCTGTTTTTT	CASSDRADTGELFF
TRBV6-1	NA	TRBJ2-1	11	NA	TGTGCCAGCAGCCGATACAATGAGCAGTTCTTC	CASSRYNEQFF
TRBV4-2	TRBD2	TRBJ2-7	16	once	TGTGCCAGCAGCCAAGACCCCCAGGGAGGGAACTACGAGCAGTACTTC	CASSQDPQGGNYEQYF
TRBV10-3	NA	TRBJ2-3	14	NA	TGTGCCATCAGTGGTAACAGAGGCCAAGATACGCAGTATTTT	CAISGNRGQDTQYF
TRBV6-1	NA	TRBJ2-1	13	many	TGTGCCAGCATCCTCCAACAGGGTAATGAGCAGTTCTTC	CASILQQGNEQFF